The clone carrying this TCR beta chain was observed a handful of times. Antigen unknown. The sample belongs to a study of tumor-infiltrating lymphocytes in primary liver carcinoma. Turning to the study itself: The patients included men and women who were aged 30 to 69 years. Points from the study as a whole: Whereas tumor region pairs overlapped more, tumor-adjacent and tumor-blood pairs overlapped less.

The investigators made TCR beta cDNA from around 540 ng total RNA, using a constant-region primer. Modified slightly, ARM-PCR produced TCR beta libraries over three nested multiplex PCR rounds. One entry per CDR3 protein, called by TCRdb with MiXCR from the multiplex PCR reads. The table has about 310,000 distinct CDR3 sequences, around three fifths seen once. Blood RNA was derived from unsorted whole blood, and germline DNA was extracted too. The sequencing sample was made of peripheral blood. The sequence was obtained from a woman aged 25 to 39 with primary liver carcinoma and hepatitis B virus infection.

The CDR3 DNA reads as TGTGCCAGCAGTTACTCGAACAAGGGGGCTGAAGCTTTCTTT. It is translated as CASSYSNKGAEAFF. The rearrangement links TRBV6-5 to TRBJ1-1, with TRBD1 as a possible D gene (6 bases). CDR1 MNHEY and CDR2 SVGAGI come from the germline V gene. CDR3 length: 14 residues. V lost 0 bases to trimming and J lost 6 bases, with 11 bases between them.